This entry describes one T cell receptor (beta chain). The data were obtained in a study of blood T cell repertoires in COVID-19. Background on the study: Acute-phase and convalescent COVID-19 samples originated in the United States, Italy and Spain.

The CDR3 has 17 residues. J lost 8 bases, V lost 5 bases, and 16 bases had no gene match. Germline CDR1 is SGHAT and CDR2 is FQNNGV. Measured with immunoSEQ multiplex PCR; TCRdb has only the in-frame clones, and not every one. The table lists some 200,000 clones, about 85% of them singletons. The sequence derives from a woman of 80 years or more with acute or convalescent COVID-19. The rearrangement joins TRBV11-2 to TRBJ2-2; TRBD2 agrees at 8 bases. The sequenced material came from peripheral blood. The CDR3 DNA reads as TGTGCCAGCAGCCCCGTCCGGGGGGGCGCATCATCAGGGGAGCTGTTTTTT. Protein sequence: CASSPVRGGASSGELFF. The complete variable domain, with remaining parts taken from reference TRBV11-2 and TRBJ2-2, reads EAGVAQSPRYKIIEKRQSVAFWCNPISGHATLYWYQQILGQGPKLLIQFQNNGVVDDSQLPKDRFSAERLKGVDSTLKIQPAKLEDSAVYLCASSPVRGGASSGELFFGEGSRLTVL.